This entry concerns a single T cell receptor beta chain. Original analysis: Cell counts per sample came from amplifying reference gene primers. Assay: immunoSEQ multiplex PCR; the TCRdb copy retains only in-frame clones and omits some. D and trimming come from the DNA, and the V and J calls and clone size come from that table. The sample consists of tens of thousands of clones, approximately 92% of them appearing once. The data derive from a study of blood T cell repertoires in COVID-19. Study in general: Sample material is recorded as cDNA or gDNA derived from T cells, B-cell-depleted T cells, or PBMCs.

The CDR3 totals 13 residues. Trimming pared 3 bases from V and 13 bases from J, leaving 19 bases between. Germline V CDR1 and CDR2: LNHDA, SQIVND (reference sequence). This rearrangement joins TRBV19 to TRBJ2-7; a weak D match, TRBD2 (6 bases). The TCR was taken from a man in his fifties or sixties with active COVID-19. The sequencing input was peripheral blood. The CDR3: CASSISVNRESYF. The CDR3 DNA follows: TGTGCCAGTAGTATCTCGGTGAATCGGGAGAGCTACTTC.